Listed here are 5 T cell receptor beta chains from one sample, sequenced in a study of shared clonotypes between healthy human individuals. Some clones are missing from TCRdb's copy, which holds only in-frame ones; the method was immunoSEQ multiplex PCR. The sample records 1 million to 1.3 million clones, around 78% being singletons. The material sequenced was memory CD4+ T cells from PBMCs. Subset specified: CD45RA-negative fraction. Source of these receptors: a man between 18 and 35 years old in good health. Some clones in this sample may be carry-over from other donors' samples.

CDR3 sequence: CASSLEGWEQYF. The CDR3 DNA is TGCGCCAGCAGCTTGGAGGGTTGGGAGCAGTACTTC. The chain uses TRBV5-1 and TRBJ2-7; D not certain. The CDR3 is 12 residues long. The germline gives CDR1 SGHRS, CDR2 YFSETQ. V shed 0 bases and J shed 7 bases, with 8 bases lying between them.

In regard to this clone: Other DNA sequences in this sample translate to the same CDR3. The CDR3 DNA follows: TGTGCCAGCAGCGGTGGACAGGGTAATCAGCCCCAGCATTTT. Translated: CASSGGQGNQPQHF. The chain has TRBV2 and TRBJ1-5, with 8 positions matching TRBD1. Per germline, CDR1 SNHLY and CDR2 FYNNEI. V shed 6 bases and J 4 bases; nucleotides not matched to a gene: 5. The CDR3 covers 14 residues. Full variable domain (remainder filled in from reference TRBV2 and TRBJ1-5): EPEVTQTPSHQVTQMGQEVILRCVPISNHLYFYWYRQILGQKVEFLVSFYNNEISEKSEIFDDQFSVERPDGSNFTLKIRSTKLEDSAMYFCASSGGQGNQPQHFGDGTRLSIL.

V gene TRBV5-1 combines with J gene TRBJ2-6; D remains ambiguous. The V end lost 4 bases, the J end lost 0 bases, and 11 bases lay between the germline ends. Germline lookup yields CDR1 SGHRS and CDR2 YFSETQ. This CDR3 has 16 residues. For the CDR3, the DNA is TGCGCCAGCAGCGGAACGGTGATCTCTGGGGCCAACGTCCTGACTTTC. As protein: CASSGTVISGANVLTF.

V is TRBV19 and J is TRBJ2-5; 7 positions match TRBD1. Germline loops: CDR1 LNHDA, CDR2 SQIVND (reference sequence). This CDR3 is 14 amino acids long. V trimming: 5 bases; J trimming: 2 bases; junction bases outside the gene matches: 5. In DNA, the CDR3 is TGTGCCAGTAGTCCCCAGGGACAGCAAGAGACCCAGTACTTC. Translation: CASSPQGQQETQYF.

The chain has TRBV4-1 and TRBJ1-2; 7 bases are shared with TRBD1. After removal of 1 base from V and 4 bases from J, the junction contained 9 bases not matched to a gene. This CDR3 has 16 amino acids. Germline V CDR1 and CDR2: MGHRA, YSYEKL. The DNA of the CDR3 is TGCGCCAGCAGCCAAGGCGAGACAGGGTGGGCCTATGGCTACACCTTC. It is translated as CASSQGETGWAYGYTF.